These 23 T cell receptor beta chains came from one sample sequenced in a study of CD8+ T cells in alopecia areata (dated by TCRdb to between 2018 and 2020). Library prep was done by the immunoSEQ multiplex PCR assay. RNA was extracted from all samples and reverse transcribed into cDNA, which served as template for TCR sequencing. TCRdb obtained this table from immuneACCESS and retained in-frame rearrangements with V and J assigned. These tables miss some clones; where compared with another copy, unresolved V genes account for less than half of the shortfall, and the remainder is unexplained. The sample has 180,000 or so clones on record, roughly 46% of them singletons. Clones ranked in the top ten supply around 9.1% of the sample. Explained via the paper, the treatment or condition label denotes: oral pan-JAK inhibitor, 5-10 mg twice daily. The sample in question was CD8+ T cells sorted from blood, obtained around week 53, from a patient treated with tofacitinib. The receptors were gathered from a human donor with alopecia areata.

In its sample, this clone was seen a few times. This chain connects TRBV29-1 to TRBJ2-7, with 7 bases fitting TRBD1. The junction had 6 bases not matched to a gene; V was cut back by 5 bases and J by 5 bases. Germline lookup yields CDR1 SQVTM and CDR2 ANQGSEA. The CDR3 runs 12 residues. The CDR3 coding sequence is TGCAGCGTTTTGACAGGGTTCCACGAGCAGTACTTC. Its protein product is CSVLTGFHEQYF.

Written as DNA, the CDR3 is TGCGCCAGCTCGTACCCCAGGGGATCGGATCAGCCCCAGCATTTT. Translated: CASSYPRGSDQPQHF. This rearrangement joins TRBV23-1 to TRBJ1-5; TRBD1 might be the D (6 bases). TRBV23-1 is known as an ORF, though its function is uncertain. The ends were cut back, 8 bases at V and 5 bases at J, with 19 bases in the middle. The CDR3 is made up of 15 amino acids.

This clone was counted only a few times. V gene TRBV5-1 combines with J gene TRBJ2-1; maybe TRBD2 (6 bases). Germline CDR1 reads SGHRS; CDR2 reads YFSETQ. CDR3 size: 15 residues. The V gene lost 6 bases and the J gene lost 8 bases, with 21 bases spanning the gap. The CDR3 DNA follows: TGCGCCAGCACCATGGTCCCGGGACTCAGGGATGAGCAGTTCTTC. Translating it yields CASTMVPGLRDEQFF.

This clone was picked up a small number of times. The CDR3 spells CASSVAQGGRGFTDTQYF. For the CDR3, the DNA is TGTGCCAGCAGCGTAGCTCAAGGGGGACGGGGTTTCACAGATACGCAGTATTTT. J is TRBJ2-3 and V is TRBV9; D is perhaps TRBD1 (6 bases). The germline V gene encodes CDR1 SGDLS and CDR2 YYNGEE. The CDR3 loop spans 18 amino acids. The germline V and J ends were trimmed by 0 bases and 2 bases, with 19 bases remaining between them.

The V call is TRBV11-2, the J call TRBJ2-1, with a possible D match to TRBD2 (7 bases). V dropped 8 bases and J dropped 10 bases, with 18 bases sitting between them. Germline V CDR1 and CDR2: SGHAT, FQNNGV. The CDR3 sequence is 13 residues long. In nucleotides, the CDR3 is TGTGCCAGCGCCTTGGGGGGGCCCTCCGAGCAGTTCTTC. Translating it yields CASALGGPSEQFF.

This rearrangement joins TRBV7-2 to TRBJ1-2, with D possibly TRBD1 on 5 matching bases. The CDR3 covers 16 residues. Per germline, CDR1 SGHTA and CDR2 FQGNSA. Deletions cut 2 bases from V and 0 bases from J, with 13 bases between. The CDR3 DNA is TGTGCCAGCAGCTTAACCAGGGACCTTTCTAACTATGGCTACACCTTC. Translated: CASSLTRDLSNYGYTF.

V is TRBV27 and J is TRBJ2-1; D uncertain. The CDR3 sequence is 14 residues long. Germline-derived CDR1 and CDR2 are MNHEY and SMNVEV (reference sequence). The V gene lost 3 bases and the J gene lost 7 bases, with 13 bases spanning the gap. The CDR3 DNA reads as TGTGCCAGCAGTTTTATGGGGAAAAGGAATGAGCAGTTCTTC. Translating it yields CASSFMGKRNEQFF.

The V gene is TRBV15, the J gene TRBJ2-2; 9 bases align to TRBD2. The trim removed 6 bases at V and 0 bases at J, leaving 2 bases unmatched. The CDR3 length is 15 residues. Germline values: CDR1 LNHNV, CDR2 YYDKDF (reference sequence). The CDR3 region has the DNA TGTGCCACCAGACCTAGCGGGACGAACACCGGGGAGCTGTTTTTT. Its translation is CATRPSGTNTGELFF.

This clone showed up just a few times. The gene calls are TRBV5-6 and TRBJ2-7; TRBD1 matches 8 bases. V shed 0 bases and J 4 bases; nucleotides not matched to a gene: 3. The V gene's germline CDR1 is SGHDT and CDR2 YYEEEE. The length of the CDR3 is 14 residues. This CDR3 is CASSLGQGRYEQYF. The CDR3 DNA reads TGTGCCAGCAGCTTGGGACAGGGGAGGTACGAGCAGTACTTC. Variable domain in full (rest from reference TRBV5-6 and TRBJ2-7): DAGVTQSPTHLIKTRGQQVTLRCSPKSGHDTVSWYQQALGQGPQFIFQYYEEEERQRGNFPDRFSGHQFPNYSSELNVNALLLGDSALYLCASSLGQGRYEQYFGPGTRLTVT.

The chain combines TRBV6-6 with TRBJ2-7; possibly TRBD2 for D (5 bases). The CDR3 runs to 14 residues. The V and J ends lost 0 bases and 7 bases respectively, with 13 bases between them. CDR1 is MNHNY and CDR2 is SVGAGI in the germline V gene (reference sequence). The CDR3 is CASSYSGLEKEQYF. CDR3 nucleotides: TGTGCCAGCAGTTACTCAGGACTTGAGAAAGAGCAGTACTTC.

The chain carries TRBV2 and TRBJ1-1; D ambiguous. The germline V gene has CDR1 SNHLY and CDR2 FYNNEI. This CDR3 comprises 15 residues. With 2 bases removed from V and 3 bases from J, the gap between germline ends came to 13 bases. CDR3 bases: TGTGCCAGCAGTGAATTCGGGGTCCTAGACACTGAAGCTTTCTTT. Protein product: CASSEFGVLDTEAFF.

The chain employs TRBV19 and TRBJ1-5; D call uncertain. Trimming left V 7 bases short and J 3 bases short, with 13 bases between. CDR3 length equals 14 residues. Germline lookup yields CDR1 LNHDA and CDR2 SQIVND (reference sequence). For the CDR3, the DNA is TGTGCCAGTAACTATGATGGATTCAATCAGCCCCAGCATTTT. Translating gives CASNYDGFNQPQHF. Based on the CDR3 plus reference TRBV19 and TRBJ1-5, the full variable domain is DGGITQSPKYLFRKEGQNVTLSCEQNLNHDAMYWYRQDPGQGLRLIYYSQIVNDFQKGDIAEGYSVSREKKESFPLTVTSAQKNPTAFYLCASNYDGFNQPQHFGDGTRLSIL.

V gene TRBV29-1 combines with J gene TRBJ2-2, with D possibly being TRBD1 or TRBD2 (5 bases each). Trimming left V 8 bases short and J 3 bases short, with 13 bases between. From germline, CDR1 is SQVTM and CDR2 ANQGSEA. The CDR3 length is 13 residues. The CDR3 loop reads CSFIGADTGELFF. The CDR3 DNA follows: TGCAGCTTTATCGGGGCGGACACCGGGGAGCTGTTTTTT.

This clone was recorded a few times. The V gene is TRBV4-2, the J gene TRBJ1-1, with D possibly TRBD1 on 5 matching bases. This CDR3 has 18 residues. Germline loops: CDR1 LGHNA, CDR2 YNFKEQ. Trimming cost V 0 bases and J 0 bases, with 17 bases left between them. In DNA, the CDR3 is TGTGCCAGCAGCCAAGATGGCGGCCGGGGGTACATGAACACTGAAGCTTTCTTT. It yields the protein CASSQDGGRGYMNTEAFF.

The chain combines TRBV9 with TRBJ2-5; 10 bases are a match to TRBD1. V lost 3 bases, J lost 3 bases, and 2 bases stayed unmatched. The V gene's germline CDR1 is SGDLS and CDR2 YYNGEE. This CDR3 contains 14 residues. CDR3 in amino acids: CASSAGTGEETQYF. The CDR3 region has the DNA TGTGCCAGCAGCGCCGGGACAGGGGAAGAGACCCAGTACTTC.

The chain has TRBV9 and TRBJ2-7, with TRBD1 matching over 9 bases. After removal of 4 bases from V and 2 bases from J, the junction contained 7 bases not matched to a gene. Germline CDR1 SGDLS, CDR2 YYNGEE. CDR3 length: 15 residues. CDR3 sequence reads: CASSPRDRETYEQYF. The CDR3 nucleotides are TGTGCCAGCAGCCCCCGGGACAGGGAAACCTACGAGCAGTACTTC.

This clone turned up a few times. The CDR3 here is CSVEVTREDTEAFF. CDR3 DNA sequence: TGCAGCGTTGAAGTGACCCGAGAGGACACTGAAGCTTTCTTT. This sequence joins TRBV29-1 and TRBJ1-1; no reliable D call. This CDR3 spans 14 amino acids. Trimming removed 1 base from V and 3 bases from J, with 12 bases in between. CDR1 and CDR2 from the germline V gene are SQVTM and ANQGSEA. Looking up the rest from reference TRBV29-1 and TRBJ1-1 gives the full variable domain: SAVISQKPSRDICQRGTSLTIQCQVDSQVTMMFWYRQQPGQSLTLIATANQGSEATYESGFVIDKFPISRPNLTFSTLTVSNMSPEDSSIYLCSVEVTREDTEAFFGQGTRLTVV.

In its sample, this clone was seen a few times. V usage is TRBV15 and J usage is TRBJ2-2, with D perhaps matching TRBD1 (6 bases). This CDR3 has 17 residues. Germline CDR1 and CDR2: LNHNV and YYDKDF (reference sequence). Trimming took off 5 bases at V and 0 bases at J, with 16 bases between the two ends. The CDR3 is CATSLSPGQTNTGELFF. CDR3 bases: TGTGCCACCAGCCTTAGTCCAGGACAGACGAACACCGGGGAGCTGTTTTTT.

This clone was recorded many times. The V call is TRBV4-3, the J call TRBJ2-5; D perhaps matches TRBD2 (6 bases). The germline CDR1 and CDR2 sequences are LGHNA and YSLEER. V was pared by 3 bases and J by 1 base, with 12 bases between. The CDR3 totals 15 residues. The CDR3 DNA is TGCGCCAGCAGCCACGGGCGGGGCTTCCAAGAGACCCAGTACTTC. Its translation: CASSHGRGFQETQYF.

The rearrangement joins TRBV11-2 to TRBJ2-1; D gene unclear. V gave up 6 bases and J gave up 9 bases, with 9 bases separating them. CDR3 length: 11 amino acids. CDR1 and CDR2 from the germline V gene are SGHAT and FQNNGV. The CDR3, as DNA: TGTGCCAGCAGTCTAAAGGGTGAGCAGTTCTTC. Translated, it gives CASSLKGEQFF. Filled out from reference TRBV11-2 and TRBJ2-1, the complete variable domain reads EAGVAQSPRYKIIEKRQSVAFWCNPISGHATLYWYQQILGQGPKLLIQFQNNGVVDDSQLPKDRFSAERLKGVDSTLKIQPAKLEDSAVYLCASSLKGEQFFGPGTRLTVL.

The rearrangement joins TRBV19 to TRBJ1-2; D gene uncertain. The CDR3 contains 13 residues. V shed 6 bases and J shed 5 bases, with 13 bases lying between them. The germline gives CDR1 LNHDA, CDR2 SQIVND (reference sequence). The CDR3 DNA is TGTGCCAGTAGAGGCGCAGGACTATATGGCTACACCTTC. Amino acid sequence: CASRGAGLYGYTF.

Turning to this clone: A much larger clonotype is one base distant, so this may be a read error. The same CDR3 can be traced to other DNA sequences in this sample. V and J are TRBV27 and TRBJ2-7; perhaps D is TRBD1 or TRBD2 (5 bases each). The CDR3 covers 13 residues. Trimming stripped 6 bases from V and 3 bases from J, with 12 bases between. Germline CDR1 is MNHEY and CDR2 is SMNVEV (reference sequence). The CDR3 spells CASSPGRNYEQYF. CDR3 DNA sequence: TGTGCCAGCAGCCCGGGACGGAACTACGAGCAGTACTTC.

This chain joins TRBV5-1 and TRBJ2-5; 10 bases agree with TRBD1. The length of the CDR3 is 16 residues. Trimming took 1 base from V and 4 from J; bases not matched to a gene: 7. From germline, CDR1 is SGHRS and CDR2 YFSETQ. The CDR3 here is CASSLSGTGVRETQYF. CDR3 DNA: TGCGCCAGCAGCTTGTCCGGGACAGGGGTCCGAGAGACCCAGTACTTC.